This TCR beta chain was documented in a study of monozygotic twins with cystic fibrosis. Study information: Roughly 3.2 micrograms of fragmented DNA underwent approximately 15 PCR cycles for library preparation. Whole-study findings and limits: Shared CDR3 numbers were not associated with age, concordance or severity. Low clonality (median about 0.0095) suggested a mostly naive repertoire.

Profiled with immunoSEQ multiplex PCR; TCRdb holds only in-frame clones, not every one. The table lists tens of thousands of clones, around 90% of them singletons. Comment on this clone: Its specificity is not known.

This CDR3 has 14 amino acids. The V end lost 3 bases, the J end lost 4 bases, and 12 bases lay between the germline ends. Germline V gene data show CDR1 as SEHNR and CDR2 as FQNEAQ (reference sequence). Sequencing was performed on blood. The chain is built from TRBV7-9 and TRBJ1-1, with D uncertain. This receptor was obtained from a girl aged 2-10 years with cystic fibrosis. The CDR3 reads CASSFHGESTEAFF. The CDR3 bases are TGTGCCAGCAGCTTCCACGGGGAGAGCACTGAAGCTTTCTTT.